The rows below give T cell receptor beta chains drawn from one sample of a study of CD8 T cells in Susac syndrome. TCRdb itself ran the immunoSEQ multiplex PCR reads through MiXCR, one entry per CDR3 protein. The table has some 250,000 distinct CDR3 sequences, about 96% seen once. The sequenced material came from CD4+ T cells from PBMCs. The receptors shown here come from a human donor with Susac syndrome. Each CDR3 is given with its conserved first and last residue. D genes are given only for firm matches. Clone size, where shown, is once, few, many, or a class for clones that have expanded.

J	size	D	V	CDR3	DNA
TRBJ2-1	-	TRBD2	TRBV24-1	CATSEESGRAYNEQFF	TGTGCCACCAGTGAAGAAAGCGGGAGGGCCTACAATGAGCAGTTCTTC
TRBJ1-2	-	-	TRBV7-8	CASSLASDTGYDYGYTF	TGTGCCAGCAGCTTAGCATCTGATACAGGGTACGACTATGGCTACACCTTC
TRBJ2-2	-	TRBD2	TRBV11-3	CASSMGLAVTGELFF	TGTGCCAGCAGCATGGGACTAGCGGTGACCGGGGAGCTGTTTTTT
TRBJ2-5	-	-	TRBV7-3	CASSLSKDQETQYF	TGTGCCAGCAGCTTGAGTAAGGACCAAGAGACCCAGTACTTC
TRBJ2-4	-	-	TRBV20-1	CSASPSGAKNIQYF	TGCAGTGCTAGCCCATCAGGCGCCAAAAACATTCAGTACTTC
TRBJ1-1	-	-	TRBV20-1	CSAEWGEGEAFF	TGCAGTGCTGAATGGGGGGAAGGTGAAGCTTTCTTT
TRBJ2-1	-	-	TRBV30	CALQQDSYNEQFF	TGTGCCCTCCAGCAGGACTCCTACAATGAGCAGTTCTTC
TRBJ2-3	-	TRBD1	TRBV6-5	CASGGQGHDTQYF	TGTGCCAGCGGGGGACAGGGTCATGATACGCAGTATTTT
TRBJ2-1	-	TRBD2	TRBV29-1	CSVSSGLASYNEQFF	TGCAGCGTTTCTAGCGGCTTGGCCTCCTACAATGAGCAGTTCTTC
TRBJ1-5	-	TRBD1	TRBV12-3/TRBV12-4	CASRGGQGNQPQHF	TGTGCCAGCAGGGGCGGACAGGGCAATCAGCCCCAGCATTTT
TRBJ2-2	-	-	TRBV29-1	CSVGTGHTGELFF	TGCAGCGTAGGGACGGGACACACCGGGGAGCTGTTTTTT
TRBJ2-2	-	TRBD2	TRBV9	CASSATSGANTGELFF	TGTGCCAGCAGCGCTACTAGCGGAGCGAACACCGGGGAGCTGTTTTTT
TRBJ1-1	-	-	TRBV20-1	CSARAGARGNTEAFF	TGCAGTGCTAGAGCAGGGGCGAGGGGGAACACTGAAGCTTTCTTT
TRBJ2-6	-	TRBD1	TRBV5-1	CASSLTGQTIGSGANVLTF	TGCGCCAGCAGCTTGACGGGACAGACCATTGGCTCTGGGGCCAACGTCCTGACTTTC
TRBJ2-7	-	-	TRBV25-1	CASSETAYEQYF	TGTGCCAGCAGTGAAACGGCCTACGAGCAGTACTTC
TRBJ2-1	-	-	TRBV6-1	CASSAQGRANEQFF	TGTGCCAGCAGTGCCCAGGGACGAGCGAATGAGCAGTTCTTC
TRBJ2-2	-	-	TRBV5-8	CASSLSSGTGELFF	TGTGCCAGCAGCTTATCTTCGGGTACCGGGGAGCTGTTTTTT
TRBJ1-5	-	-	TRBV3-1	CASSQDIRQPQHF	TGTGCCAGCAGCCAAGACATCAGACAGCCCCAGCATTTT
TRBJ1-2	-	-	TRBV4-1	CASSRGTGPRGYTF	TGCGCCAGCAGCCGCGGGACCGGCCCCCGTGGCTACACCTTC
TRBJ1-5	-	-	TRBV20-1	CSARPARGTGLNQPQHF	TGCAGTGCTAGACCCGCACGAGGGACGGGCCTCAATCAGCCCCAGCATTTT
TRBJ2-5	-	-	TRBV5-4	CASSLPGAGETQYF	TGTGCCAGCAGCCTCCCAGGGGCGGGAGAGACCCAGTACTTC
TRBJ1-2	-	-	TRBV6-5	CASSYTGGARYGYTF	TGTGCCAGCAGTTATACGGGGGGCGCACGGTATGGCTACACCTTC
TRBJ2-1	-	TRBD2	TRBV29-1	CSVGRGGRFLYNEQFF	TGCAGCGTTGGCCGGGGGGGACGGTTTCTTTACAATGAGCAGTTCTTC
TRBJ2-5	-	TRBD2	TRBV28	CASGGLAGVGTQYF	TGTGCCAGCGGGGGACTAGCGGGAGTGGGGACCCAGTACTTC
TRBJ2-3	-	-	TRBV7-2	CASSLAGHYTDTQYF	TGTGCCAGCAGCTTAGCGGGACATTACACAGATACGCAGTATTTT
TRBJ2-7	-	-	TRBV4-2	CASSQGGKGLNYEQYF	TGTGCCAGCAGCCAAGGTGGGAAGGGTCTGAACTACGAGCAGTACTTC
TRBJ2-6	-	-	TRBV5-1	CASSLRGRSGANVLTF	TGCGCCAGCAGCCTTCGGGGGCGCTCTGGGGCCAACGTCCTGACTTTC
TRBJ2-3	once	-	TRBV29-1	CSVEVGYSTDTQYF	TGCAGCGTTGAAGTGGGGTATAGCACAGATACGCAGTATTTT
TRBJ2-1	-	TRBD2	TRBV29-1	CSVVGLAGVNEQFF	TGCAGCGTTGTAGGGCTAGCGGGAGTTAATGAGCAGTTCTTC
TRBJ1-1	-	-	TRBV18	CASSPHRDTEAFF	TGTGCCAGCTCACCACATAGGGACACTGAAGCTTTCTTT
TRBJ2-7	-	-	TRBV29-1	CSVGPGVLIYEQYF	TGCAGCGTTGGTCCGGGTGTCCTGATCTACGAGCAGTACTTC
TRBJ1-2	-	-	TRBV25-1	CASSEGIYGYTF	TGTGCCAGCAGTGAGGGTATCTATGGCTACACCTTC
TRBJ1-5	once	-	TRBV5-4	CASSLVSGYSNQPQHF	TGTGCCAGCAGCTTGGTTTCCGGATATAGCAATCAGCCCCAGCATTTT
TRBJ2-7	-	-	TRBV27	CASSFNRLYEQYF	TGTGCCAGCAGTTTTAATCGTCTCTACGAGCAGTACTTC
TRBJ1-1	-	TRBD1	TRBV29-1	CSFRLTGDTEAFF	TGCAGCTTCAGATTGACAGGGGACACTGAAGCTTTCTTT
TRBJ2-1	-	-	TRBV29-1	CSVLLNEQFF	TGCAGCGTTTTATTGAATGAGCAGTTCTTC
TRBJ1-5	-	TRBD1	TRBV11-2	CASSLQTGGSQPQHF	TGTGCCAGCAGCTTACAGACAGGGGGTAGTCAGCCCCAGCATTTT
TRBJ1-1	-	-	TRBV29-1	CSVAGGGPEAFF	TGCAGCGTTGCCGGGGGGGGGCCTGAAGCTTTCTTT
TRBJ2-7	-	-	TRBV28	CASTPDAGRSYEQYF	TGTGCCAGCACCCCCGACGCGGGAAGGAGCTACGAGCAGTACTTC
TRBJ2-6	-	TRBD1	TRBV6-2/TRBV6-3	CAIQTGSSGANVLTF	TGTGCCATCCAGACAGGGAGCTCTGGGGCCAACGTCCTGACTTTC
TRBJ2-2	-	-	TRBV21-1	CASMAGLGQGATGELFF	TGTGCCAGCATGGCCGGTTTGGGACAGGGGGCGACCGGGGAGCTGTTTTTT
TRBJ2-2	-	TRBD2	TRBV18	CASSPRESTGELFF	TGTGCCAGCTCACCGCGGGAGAGCACCGGGGAGCTGTTTTTT